The source of this T cell receptor beta chain is a study of CD8+CD57+ T cells in acquired aplastic anemia. About the research overall: Quantities of DNA derived from sorted CD4+ and CD8+ cells averaged approximately 3 ug.

The CDR3 spans 15 residues. Between the trimmed V and J ends, which lost 5 bases and 1 base, there was a span of 13 bases. The germline CDR1 and CDR2 sequences are SGHTA and FQGNSA. The TCR beta profiling, which covered VDJ combination and CDR3 sequence, was carried out using genomic DNA as the template. In TCRdb, the reads were re-called with MiXCR into one record per CDR3 protein. The data show under 350,000 distinct CDR3 sequences, 45% to 65% seen once. It was patients with CD8+CD57+ cell expansion by flow cytometry who were chosen for sequencing. This TCR came from a human donor with aplastic anemia. Sequenced: sorted CD4+, CD8+, or CD8+CD57+ T cells (not recorded which) from PBMCs. The V call is TRBV7-2, the J call TRBJ2-3, with D perhaps given as TRBD1 or TRBD2 (5 bases each). This CDR3 is CASSPRDDGTDTQYF. Written as DNA, the CDR3 is TGTGCCAGCAGCCCCCGGGACGACGGCACAGATACGCAGTATTTT.